These 24 T cell receptor beta chains share one sample of origin, sequenced in a study of cytomegalovirus exposure and HLA in healthy donors. It was with 60 Vbeta and 13 Jbeta primers that the PCR ran. Produced via immunoSEQ multiplex PCR; TCRdb's table is partial and in-frame only. The sample lists 130,000 or so clones, roughly four fifths occurring once. The source material was PBMCs. The receptor source for this set is a man between 18 and 29 years old in good health and CMV-seropositive.

This sequence joins TRBV28 and TRBJ2-7; tentative D call: TRBD1 (6 bases). CDR1 MDHEN and CDR2 SYDVKM come from the germline V gene. V lost 2 bases, J lost 5 bases, and 13 bases lay in between. The length of the CDR3 is 14 residues. The CDR3 sequence: CASSLEQGFDEQYF. DNA for the CDR3: TGTGCCAGCAGTTTAGAACAGGGTTTTGACGAGCAGTACTTC.

The chain joins TRBV7-2 to TRBJ2-7; 11 bases line up with TRBD2. V trimming: 4 bases; J trimming: 0 bases; junction bases outside the gene matches: 5. The CDR3 sequence is 16 residues long. From germline, CDR1 is SGHTA and CDR2 FQGNSA. CDR3 residues: CASSWGTSGSSYEQYF. The CDR3 coding sequence is TGTGCCAGCAGCTGGGGGACTAGCGGTAGCTCCTACGAGCAGTACTTC. The full variable domain, rest sourced from reference TRBV7-2 and TRBJ2-7, is GAGVSQSPSNKVTEKGKDVELRCDPISGHTALYWYRQSLGQGLEFLIYFQGNSAPDKSGLPSDRFSAERTGGSVSTLTIQRTQQEDSAVYLCASSWGTSGSSYEQYFGPGTRLTVT.

The chain joins TRBV28 to TRBJ1-2; no reliable D call. V was cut by 2 bases and J by 8 bases, with 18 bases left in between. Germline lookup yields CDR1 MDHEN and CDR2 SYDVKM. The CDR3 totals 15 residues. This CDR3 reads CASSLIGRPAGGYTF. DNA for the CDR3: TGTGCCAGCAGTTTAATTGGCAGGCCGGCGGGGGGCTACACCTTC.

This chain joins TRBV11-2 and TRBJ2-1; D uncertain. Germline CDR1 and CDR2: SGHAT and FQNNGV. The V gene lost 1 base and the J gene lost 10 bases, with 5 bases spanning the gap. The CDR3 covers 11 residues. The CDR3 region is CASSLALEQFF. In DNA form, the CDR3 reads TGTGCCAGCAGCTTAGCTTTGGAGCAGTTCTTC. Combining the CDR3 with reference TRBV11-2 and TRBJ2-1 gives the whole variable domain EAGVAQSPRYKIIEKRQSVAFWCNPISGHATLYWYQQILGQGPKLLIQFQNNGVVDDSQLPKDRFSAERLKGVDSTLKIQPAKLEDSAVYLCASSLALEQFFGPGTRLTVL.

The chain recombines TRBV5-1 with TRBJ2-7, with 14 positions matching TRBD2. The junction had 4 bases not matched to a gene; V was cut back by 0 bases and J by 5 bases. CDR3 length: 16 residues. Germline values: CDR1 SGHRS, CDR2 YFSETQ. This CDR3 is CASSLDPGLAGDEQYF. CDR3 coding DNA: TGCGCCAGCAGCTTGGACCCGGGACTAGCGGGAGACGAGCAGTACTTC.

The table lists this clone with a few counts. The V gene is TRBV11-3, the J gene TRBJ2-1; 8 bases align to TRBD2. The ends lost 1 base at V and 8 bases at J; junction bases unmatched: 4. This CDR3 has 14 amino acids. Per the germline V gene, CDR1 is SGHNT and CDR2 is YENEEA. The CDR3: CASSLGREVHEQFF. CDR3 DNA: TGTGCCAGCAGCTTAGGGCGGGAGGTTCATGAGCAGTTCTTC.

The chain has TRBV10-1 and TRBJ2-7; possibly TRBD2 for D (5 bases). Germline-derived CDR1 and CDR2 are WNHNN and SYGVQD (reference sequence). V lost 8 bases and J lost 5, with 10 bases in between. The CDR3 covers 11 residues. Written as DNA, the CDR3 is TGCGCCAGCTCTCGGGGAAACGAGCAGTACTTC. It codes for CASSRGNEQYF.

This sequence joins TRBV28 and TRBJ2-3, with 8 bases identical to TRBD2. This CDR3 is 16 amino acids long. Germline CDR1 reads MDHEN; CDR2 reads SYDVKM. Losses at the gene ends were 5 bases for V and 0 bases for J; bases not matched to a gene: 7. As DNA, the CDR3 is TGTGCCAGCAGTCAAACTAGCGGCCCTAGCACAGATACGCAGTATTTT. This sequence encodes CASSQTSGPSTDTQYF.

The chain employs TRBV28 and TRBJ2-3, with TRBD1 matching over 9 bases. Trimming took 3 bases from V and 0 from J; bases not matched to a gene: 10. The CDR3 length is 18 residues. The V gene's germline CDR1 is MDHEN and CDR2 SYDVKM. The CDR3 coding sequence is TGTGCCAGCAGTTTCCCGGGGACAGGGAGTATTAGCACAGATACGCAGTATTTT. Translation: CASSFPGTGSISTDTQYF.

The chain joins TRBV28 to TRBJ1-5; 9 bases agree with TRBD1. Trimming at V came to 5 bases and at J to 5 bases, leaving 10 bases not matched to a gene. This CDR3 has 16 amino acids. Germline V lookup: CDR1 MDHEN, CDR2 SYDVKM. The CDR3 DNA reads TGTGCCAGCAGTACCTATAAGGGACAGGGTGATCAGCCCCAGCATTTT. It yields the protein CASSTYKGQGDQPQHF.

The chain uses TRBV7-9 and TRBJ2-3; the match to TRBD2 covers 11 bases. V was clipped by 10 bases and J by 5 bases; unmatched bases: 2. Germline assignment: CDR1 SEHNR and CDR2 FQNEAQ (reference sequence). CDR3 length: 12 residues. CDR3 amino acids: CAILAGGDTQYF. For the CDR3, the DNA is TGTGCCATTCTAGCGGGGGGAGATACGCAGTATTTT.

The chain links TRBV10-1 to TRBJ2-5; no clear D gene. Between the trimmed V and J ends, which lost 8 bases and 3 bases, there was a span of 10 bases. Germline CDR1 and CDR2: WNHNN and SYGVQD (reference sequence). The CDR3 is made up of 12 amino acids. DNA for the CDR3: TGCGCCAGCGGCCCCGATGAAGAGACCCAGTACTTC. The encoded protein is CASGPDEETQYF.

The chain uses TRBV12-5 and TRBJ2-7; a possible D gene is TRBD2 (6 bases). V shed 6 bases and J shed 2 bases, with 17 bases lying between them. This CDR3 is 15 amino acids long. Per the germline V gene, CDR1 is LGHNT and CDR2 is FRNRAP. CDR3 nucleotide sequence: TGTGCTAGTGGGCTTAGCGGCCCTCGGGCCTACGAGCAGTACTTC. Translating gives CASGLSGPRAYEQYF. Looking up the rest from reference TRBV12-5 and TRBJ2-7 gives the full variable domain: DARVTQTPRHKVTEMGQEVTMRCQPILGHNTVFWYRQTMMQGLELLAYFRNRAPLDDSGMPKDRFSAEMPDATLATLKIQPSEPRDSAVYFCASGLSGPRAYEQYFGPGTRLTVT.

V is TRBV27 and J is TRBJ1-5; the D gene is possibly TRBD1 (5 bases). This CDR3 contains 15 residues. The V gene lost 6 bases and the J gene lost 3 bases, with 15 bases spanning the gap. Germline loops: CDR1 MNHEY, CDR2 SMNVEV (reference sequence). Written as DNA, the CDR3 is TGTGCCAGCAGGTCGGAGGGGCTAGTCAATCAGCCCCAGCATTTT. Translating gives CASRSEGLVNQPQHF.

The chain uses TRBV5-1 and TRBJ2-5; D not certain. The J call may not be correct, given that the DNA end is closer to TRBJ2-7. Germline V gene sequence: CDR1 SGHRS, CDR2 YFSETQ. This CDR3 contains 12 residues. DNA of the CDR3: TGCGCCAGCAGGAATAGCTCCTACGAGCAGTACTTC. Translated: CASRNSSYEQYF.

The chain combines TRBV25-1 with TRBJ2-7; D might be TRBD1 (6 bases). The V and J ends lost 2 bases and 6 bases respectively, with 17 bases between them. The germline V gene has CDR1 MGHDK and CDR2 SYGVNS. The CDR3 loop spans 15 amino acids. Here the CDR3 DNA reads TGTGCCAGCAGTGAAGGGGTAGCACAGGGTTCCGAGCAGTACTTC. This encodes CASSEGVAQGSEQYF.

The rearrangement uses TRBV10-3 and TRBJ2-5; 9 bases map to TRBD2. Per the germline V gene, CDR1 is ENHRY and CDR2 is SYGVKD. The CDR3 has 15 amino acids. The V and J ends lost 2 bases and 5 bases, in that order; junction bases with no gene match: 6. The DNA for the CDR3 is TGTGCCATCAGTGAGAGACTAGCGGCCCGTGAGACCCAGTACTTC. Residues: CAISERLAARETQYF.

J is TRBJ2-7 and V is TRBV10-2; maybe TRBD1 (6 bases). Trimming stripped 3 bases from V and 0 bases from J, with 21 bases between. Germline CDR1 and CDR2: WSHSY and SAAADI. This CDR3 has 18 residues. The CDR3 DNA follows: TGCGCCAGCAGTGACTCGACTCCACCCTCAGGGGCCTCCTACGAGCAGTACTTC. Translated, it gives CASSDSTPPSGASYEQYF.

The sample holds a few counts of this clone. The gene calls are TRBV14 and TRBJ2-2; D unclear. The CDR3 totals 15 residues. The V and J ends lost 5 bases and 1 base respectively, with 11 bases between them. The germline V gene has CDR1 SGHDN and CDR2 FVKESK. The CDR3 DNA reads TGTGCCAGCAGCTTTAAACTGCGGAACACCGGGGAGCTGTTTTTT. Translated: CASSFKLRNTGELFF.

The J gene is TRBJ1-5, the V gene TRBV7-2; TRBD1 is a possible D gene (6 bases). From germline, CDR1 is SGHTA and CDR2 FQGNSA. V gave up 1 base and J gave up 6 bases, with 13 bases separating them. This CDR3 has 15 residues. The CDR3 region is CASSLDRAWGQPQHF. In DNA, the CDR3 is TGTGCCAGCAGCTTAGACAGGGCGTGGGGTCAGCCCCAGCATTTT.

V is TRBV27 and J is TRBJ2-7; 7 bases map to TRBD2. This CDR3 spans 16 amino acids. The ends lost 5 bases at V and 5 bases at J; junction bases unmatched: 15. CDR1 MNHEY and CDR2 SMNVEV come from the germline V gene (reference sequence). The CDR3 DNA sequence: TGTGCCAGCAGTGACTCCCTAGCGGAGGGAGGGCACGAGCAGTACTTC. Amino acid sequence: CASSDSLAEGGHEQYF.

The chain combines TRBV19 with TRBJ1-2; D is unclear. Trimming stripped 7 bases from V and 4 bases from J, with 13 bases between. The germline V gene has CDR1 LNHDA and CDR2 SQIVND (reference sequence). CDR3 length: 13 amino acids. The chain's CDR3 is CASTPSGGYGYTF. CDR3 bases: TGTGCCAGTACACCTTCCGGAGGCTATGGCTACACCTTC.

The chain couples TRBV27 to TRBJ2-7; 11 bases are shared with TRBD2. The trim removed 4 bases at V and 3 bases at J, leaving 14 bases unmatched. The CDR3 covers 18 residues. Germline values: CDR1 MNHEY, CDR2 SMNVEV (reference sequence). CDR3 sequence reads: CASSSWTGLAGGRYEQYF. Here the CDR3 DNA reads TGTGCCAGCAGTTCCTGGACAGGGCTAGCGGGAGGACGCTACGAGCAGTACTTC.

This chain joins TRBV5-6 and TRBJ2-7; D is perhaps TRBD2 (6 bases). V lost 4 bases, J lost 1 base, and 15 bases lay in between. Germline loops: CDR1 SGHDT, CDR2 YYEEEE. CDR3 size: 15 residues. The CDR3 bases are TGTGCCAGCAGCCCTCTCGTTAGCGGATCCTACGAGCAGTACTTC. It codes for CASSPLVSGSYEQYF.